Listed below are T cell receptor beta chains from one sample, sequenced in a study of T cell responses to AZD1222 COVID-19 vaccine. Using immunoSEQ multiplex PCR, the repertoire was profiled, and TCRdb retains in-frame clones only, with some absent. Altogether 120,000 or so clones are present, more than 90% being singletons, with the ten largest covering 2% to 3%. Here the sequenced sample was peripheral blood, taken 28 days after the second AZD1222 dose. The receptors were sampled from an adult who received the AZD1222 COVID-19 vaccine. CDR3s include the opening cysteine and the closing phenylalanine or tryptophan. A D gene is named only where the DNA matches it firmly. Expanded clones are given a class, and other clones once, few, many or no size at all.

TGTGCCAGCAGTGAGTGGGACAGGAATCAGCCCCAGCATTTT	CASSEWDRNQPQHF	TRBV2	TRBD1	NA	TRBJ1-5	14
TGTGCCAGCAGCTTGATACAGGGGGCACCGAACACCGGGGAGCTGTTTTTT	CASSLIQGAPNTGELFF	TRBV7-2	TRBD1	NA	TRBJ2-2	17
TGCGCCAGCAGCTTGATGGACGGGGCTGAAGCTTTCTTT	CASSLMDGAEAFF	TRBV5-1	NA	NA	TRBJ1-1	13
TGCAGCGTTAGGGGGGGGAATCAGCCCCAGCATTTT	CSVRGGNQPQHF	TRBV29-1	NA	NA	TRBJ1-5	12
TGTGCCAGCAGCGTAGGGGGTTCACCCCTCCACTTT	CASSVGGSPLHF	TRBV9	NA	few	TRBJ1-6	12
TGTGCCAGCAGCGAGCTAGCGGGGGGCACGGAGACCCAGTACTTC	CASSELAGGTETQYF	TRBV2	TRBD2	NA	TRBJ2-5	15
TGTGCCAGCGACCTCACCAGGGGAACTGAAGCTTTCTTT	CASDLTRGTEAFF	TRBV12-3/TRBV12-4	NA	NA	TRBJ1-1	13
TGTGCCAGCAGCTTAGGAGCGGTCCAAGGGGAGCTGTTTTTT	CASSLGAVQGELFF	TRBV11-2	NA	once	TRBJ2-2	14
TGCGCCAGCAGCCAGCGCCAGGGATTAGGGAGCAATCAGCCCCAGCATTTT	CASSQRQGLGSNQPQHF	TRBV4-1	NA	NA	TRBJ1-5	17
TGTGCCAGCAGCCAAGCGCCGGGACAGGAACCTGGCTACACCTTC	CASSQAPGQEPGYTF	TRBV7-9	TRBD1	NA	TRBJ1-2	15
TGTGCCAGCAGCCAATGCGGGGGGGCAACAGATACGCAGTATTTT	CASSQCGGATDTQYF	TRBV3-1/TRBV3-2	TRBD2	NA	TRBJ2-3	15
TGTGCCAGTAGGCAAACTAGCACAGATACGCAGTATTTT	CASRQTSTDTQYF	TRBV19	NA	NA	TRBJ2-3	13
TGTGCCAGCAGTGACATCCGTCAGGGGCGAGCCTATGGCTACACCTTC	CASSDIRQGRAYGYTF	TRBV6-4	NA	NA	TRBJ1-2	16
TGTGCCAGCAGCTTAACGCGAAGGGGTAGCACCGGGGAGCTGTTTTTT	CASSLTRRGSTGELFF	TRBV7-3	NA	NA	TRBJ2-2	16
TGTGCCAGCAGCTCCGCTGGGGGCACAGATACGCAGTATTTT	CASSSAGGTDTQYF	TRBV7-3	NA	NA	TRBJ2-3	14
TGTGCCAGTAGTATCGGACAGGGCCCCACAGATACGCAGTATTTT	CASSIGQGPTDTQYF	TRBV19	TRBD1	NA	TRBJ2-3	15
TGTGCCAGCAGCCAAGGGACAGGGAACTATGGCTACACCTTC	CASSQGTGNYGYTF	TRBV3-1/TRBV3-2	TRBD1	NA	TRBJ1-2	14
TGCGCCAGCAGCTTGGCCGGGTACGACTACGAGCAGTACTTC	CASSLAGYDYEQYF	TRBV5-1	NA	NA	TRBJ2-7	14
TGTGCCAGCTCACCAAAGGGACAGAGCACAGATACGCAGTATTTT	CASSPKGQSTDTQYF	TRBV18	TRBD1	NA	TRBJ2-3	15
TGCGCCAGCAGCCAAGGTACAGGGAATCGCCACAATCAGCCCCAGCATTTT	CASSQGTGNRHNQPQHF	TRBV4-1	NA	NA	TRBJ1-5	17
TGTGCCAGCAGTACGCCCCACAGGGGGAAGAGTGGCTACACCTTC	CASSTPHRGKSGYTF	TRBV6-5	TRBD1	NA	TRBJ1-2	15
TGCGCCAGCAGCTCAGGGGACGCAACGATCTATGGCTACACCTTC	CASSSGDATIYGYTF	TRBV5-1	NA	NA	TRBJ1-2	15
TGTGCCAGCAGTCTCAGGGGACAGGAAGGGTCTGGAAACACCATATATTTT	CASSLRGQEGSGNTIYF	TRBV6-6	TRBD1	once	TRBJ1-3	17
TGTGCCAGCAGTTACTCCGGAGGCAGGGTGAACACTGAAGCTTTCTTT	CASSYSGGRVNTEAFF	TRBV6-2/TRBV6-3	NA	NA	TRBJ1-1	16
TGTGCCAGCAATAAAGACAGGGGCAACTACGAGCAGTACTTC	CASNKDRGNYEQYF	TRBV2	TRBD1	NA	TRBJ2-7	14
TGTGCCAGCAGCCAAGGACTAGCGGGGGCTAGCACAGATACGCAGTATTTT	CASSQGLAGASTDTQYF	TRBV3-1/TRBV3-2	TRBD2	NA	TRBJ2-3	17
TGCGCCAGCAGAGCCGGGACGGTGAATGAAAAACTGTTTTTT	CASRAGTVNEKLFF	TRBV10-1	NA	NA	TRBJ1-4	14
TGTGCCAGCAGCGTAGATCCGGCTAGCAATCAGCCCCAGCATTTT	CASSVDPASNQPQHF	TRBV9	NA	NA	TRBJ1-5	15
TGTGCCTCCTTTCCTGGGGCGTTCCCCTACGAGCAGTACTTC	CASFPGAFPYEQYF	TRBV5-8	NA	NA	TRBJ2-7	14
TGTGCCAGCAGCTTTGACAGGGAAAGGGGCTACACCTTC	CASSFDRERGYTF	TRBV5-4	TRBD1	NA	TRBJ1-2	13
TGTGCCAGTAGGGAATTCAGGGGGAACACTGAAGCTTTCTTT	CASREFRGNTEAFF	TRBV19	NA	NA	TRBJ1-1	14
TGTGCCAGCTCACCTAGGACAGCCGCAACTAATGAAAAACTGTTTTTT	CASSPRTAATNEKLFF	TRBV18	NA	NA	TRBJ1-4	16
TGTGCCAGCAGCCGTTGGACTAGCGGGTCTAGCTCCTACGAGCAGTACTTC	CASSRWTSGSSSYEQYF	TRBV3-1/TRBV3-2	TRBD2	NA	TRBJ2-7	17
TGTGCCAGCTCACCACCGAGCAGGGCCCCCAACGAGCAGTACTTC	CASSPPSRAPNEQYF	TRBV18	NA	NA	TRBJ2-7	15
TGTGCCAGCAGCCCCCGGACTAGAAAGGGGGAGACCCAGTACTTC	CASSPRTRKGETQYF	TRBV7-9	TRBD2	NA	TRBJ2-5	15
TGCGCCAGCAGTCCGACAGTTTTCTCTGGAAACACCATATATTTT	CASSPTVFSGNTIYF	TRBV23-1	NA	NA	TRBJ1-3	15
TGTGCCAGCTCAATCGGTAGGTTGAATGAGCAGTTCTTC	CASSIGRLNEQFF	TRBV7-8	NA	once	TRBJ2-1	13
TGTGCCAGCAGCTTACTAGGGGGCGACTATGGCTACACCTTC	CASSLLGGDYGYTF	TRBV7-9	TRBD1	once	TRBJ1-2	14